The present T cell receptor (beta chain) was sequenced within a study of cytomegalovirus exposure and HLA in healthy donors. This clone was seen more than once but under ten times. Researchers ran the PCR with 60 Vbeta and 13 Jbeta primers. Repertoires were generated with immunoSEQ multiplex PCR, while TCRdb's copy carries only in-frame clones and drops some. The data show 150,000 or so clones, more than 60% seen once. The V and J ends lost 7 bases and 1 base respectively, with 11 bases between them. CDR3 length: 14 residues. In germline, CDR1 is ENHRY, CDR2 SYGVKD. The chain recombines TRBV10-3 with TRBJ2-1; D ambiguous. Sequenced input: PBMCs. The receptor's source is a man between 25 and 39 years old in good health and CMV-seropositive. CDR3 loop: CAITPSESYNEQFF. The DNA for the CDR3 is TGTGCCATCACCCCTAGTGAATCCTACAATGAGCAGTTCTTC.